This T cell receptor beta chain was documented in a study of PD-1 blockade in classical Hodgkin lymphoma (dated by TCRdb to about 2020). Looking at the study overall: Nivolumab dosing was 3 mg/kg intravenously every 2 weeks, continuing until either disease progression or unacceptable toxicity. The study used TCR beta sequencing and CyTOF to define a peripheral blood immune signature of response to PD-1 blockade in classical Hodgkin lymphoma.

The sample's time point, from its label and the paper: cycle 1 day 1 (C1D1), immediately before nivolumab initiation. Every trial patient had relapsed after autologous stem cell transplantation, and cohorts A, B and C differed in prior brentuximab vedotin exposure. The trial cohort was composed of 56 patients with relapsed/refractory classical Hodgkin lymphoma, for whom complete response, partial response or progressive disease was recorded as best overall response. Trial patients were treated with single-agent nivolumab in the multi-cohort phase II CheckMate 205 trial. An independent review committee assessed best overall response using the 2007 International Working Group response criteria. Trial PBMCs were collected immediately before nivolumab initiation (C1D1) and during therapy at cycle 2 day 1 and cycle 4 day 1. Peripheral blood was collected in 8 mL Vacutainer Cell Preparation Tubes, from which PBMCs were isolated by centrifugation and then cryopreserved.

Genomic DNA was extracted with the Qiagen DNeasy kit from unsorted PBMCs and from negatively selected CD4+ and CD8+ fractions. Using primers that anneal to V and J segments, immunoSEQ multiplex PCR amplified the TCR beta CDR3 regions. Amplification bias was minimized using a synthetic immune receptor repertoire, and residual bias was removed computationally after sequencing. In the original analysis: Custom Python scripts were used to quantify repertoire diversity as the Shannon entropy index. The unsorted, CD4+ and CD8+ repertoires were each analyzed separately, with the exception of combined analyses, where CD4+ and CD8+ sequences were merged in silico. A clone was considered expanded if an increase in frequency of at least 2-fold after treatment relative to C1D1 was found, and a pseudocount of 0.5 was applied to clones undetected at baseline. Clones with 0 or 1 copy at C1D1 were defined as singleton clones, while clones with 2 or more copies were defined as non-singleton clones. By matching protein sequences in sorted samples from the same patient, clones expanded in unsorted samples were annotated as CD4+, CD8+ or unknown. Diversity changes from C1D1 to C4D1 were tested in paired samples using Wilcoxon tests. TCRdb limited this immuneACCESS table to in-frame rearrangements with V and J called. A share of clones is missing; checked studies link under half to unresolved V genes, and the rest is unexplained. V and J calls and clone size are given by that table; D and trimming were obtained from the DNA. The sample table contains about 13,000 clones; only one count was recorded for roughly nine tenths of them. The ten largest clonotypes hold 20% of the sample.

Beyond this particular receptor, the publication reports: Baseline TCR diversity was reported to be lower in newly diagnosed patients than in healthy donors and to be lower still in relapsed/refractory patients. Trial patients with a complete response had baseline diversity similar to that of newly diagnosed patients, while partial responders and progressors had significantly lower diversity. Only a single clinical trial cohort was studied, and what caused the repertoire differences, possibly disease activity or prior therapy, remained undefined. Diversity was lower in patients who began nivolumab less than 1 year after ASCT, so these patients were left out of later analyses to avoid confounding by immune reconstitution. A significant rise by C4D1 was seen in CD4+ but not CD8+ TCR diversity (p=0.0027 vs p=0.16), with the rise being most apparent in complete responders (p=0.02).

CDR1 and CDR2, per the germline V gene (reference sequence), are PRHDT and FYEKMQ. V is cut back by 2 bases and J by 6 bases, with 4 bases in the junction unmatched. The CDR3 spans 14 residues, from the cysteine through the phenylalanine. Only the CDR3 region is kept as DNA, spanning 42 bases read in frame from base 1. The count of this clone is one. What antigen it recognizes has not been identified. Within one base of it there is no much larger clone, and no base qualities were kept. The chain is made from TRBV13 and TRBJ1-3, and 7 junctional nucleotides match TRBD1. Here the sequenced sample was peripheral blood mononuclear cells (PBMCs), taken at baseline. The sequence derives from a human donor with classical Hodgkin lymphoma. The bases are TGTGCCAGCAGCTTATTGAAGGGGGCAAACACCATATATTTT. Translated, it reads CASSLLKGANTIYF. Joined to the reference TRBV13 and TRBJ1-3 proteins, this CDR3 gives the full variable domain: AAGVIQSPRHLIKEKRETATLKCYPIPRHDTVYWYQQGPGQDPQFLISFYEKMQSDKGSIPDRFSAQQFSDYHSELNMSSLELGDSALYFCASSLLKGANTIYFGEGSWLTVV.